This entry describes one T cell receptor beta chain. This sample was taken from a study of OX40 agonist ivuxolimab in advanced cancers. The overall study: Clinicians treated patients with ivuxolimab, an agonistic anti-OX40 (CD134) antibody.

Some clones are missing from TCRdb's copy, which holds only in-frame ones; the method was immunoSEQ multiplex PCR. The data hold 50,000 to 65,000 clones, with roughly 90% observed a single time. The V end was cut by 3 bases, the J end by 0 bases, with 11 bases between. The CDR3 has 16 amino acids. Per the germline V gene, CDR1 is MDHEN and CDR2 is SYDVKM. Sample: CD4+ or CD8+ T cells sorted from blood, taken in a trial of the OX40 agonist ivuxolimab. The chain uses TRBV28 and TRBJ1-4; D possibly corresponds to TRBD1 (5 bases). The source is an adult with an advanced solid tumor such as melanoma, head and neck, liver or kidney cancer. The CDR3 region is CASSLWGSPTNEKLFF. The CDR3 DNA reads TGTGCCAGCAGTTTGTGGGGCTCTCCAACTAATGAAAAACTGTTTTTT. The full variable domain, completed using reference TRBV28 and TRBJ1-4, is DVKVTQSSRYLVKRTGEKVFLECVQDMDHENMFWYRQDPGLGLRLIYFSYDVKMKEKGDIPEGYSVSREKKERFSLILESASTNQTSMYLCASSLWGSPTNEKLFFGSGTQLSVL.